This T cell receptor beta chain emerged from a study of T-cell memory formation after mild COVID-19. Trimming left V 2 bases short and J 0 bases short, with 3 bases between. This CDR3 has 13 residues. Germline V gene sequence: CDR1 SGHRS, CDR2 YFSETQ. TCRdb re-called the 5' RACE reads through MiXCR, storing one row per CDR3 protein. The repertoire consists of around 200,000 distinct CDR3 sequences, with over 9.5% occurring once and the leading ten covering 2.5% to 3.5%. The V call is TRBV5-1, the J call TRBJ1-5; D unclear. The TCR sequence derives from a man in his late teens or twenties who had mild COVID-19 (a few samples of this study predate the infection). Cell type and time point are not known. The specimen was PBMCs or a T cell subset sorted from them (not recorded which). The CDR3 protein is CASSFNSNQPQHF. DNA for the CDR3: TGCGCCAGCAGCTTCAATAGCAATCAGCCCCAGCATTTT. The complete variable domain, with remaining parts taken from reference TRBV5-1 and TRBJ1-5, reads KAGVTQTPRYLIKTRGQQVTLSCSPISGHRSVSWYQQTPGQGLQFLFEYFSETQRNKGNFPGRFSGRQFSNSRSEMNVSTLELGDSALYLCASSFNSNQPQHFGDGTRLSIL.